Only a few counts were recorded for the clone carrying this T cell receptor (delta chain). This likely came from a read error, as a far larger clone is one base away. These data are taken from a study of gamma-delta T cells after stem cell transplantation. TCRdb redid the clone calls on the RT-PCR reads with CATT. Here the sample spans under 2,500 delta-chain clones, around 6% being singletons. Germline CDR1 and CDR2: GEAIGNYY and EKD. Trimming pared 3 bases from V and 0 bases from J, leaving 34 bases between. The CDR3 spans 22 residues. J is TRDJ1 and V is TRDV2; D may correspond to TRDD2 or TRDD3 (9 bases each). The sequenced sample was gamma-delta T cells. The receptor was derived from a human donor. It is not recorded whose cells these are; they may come from a transplant donor. Here the CDR3 DNA reads TGTGCCTGTGACCCCCTTCCTACACTGGGGATACGAGAGGAGAGGTACACCGATAAACTCATCTTT. This sequence encodes CACDPLPTLGIREERYTDKLIF.